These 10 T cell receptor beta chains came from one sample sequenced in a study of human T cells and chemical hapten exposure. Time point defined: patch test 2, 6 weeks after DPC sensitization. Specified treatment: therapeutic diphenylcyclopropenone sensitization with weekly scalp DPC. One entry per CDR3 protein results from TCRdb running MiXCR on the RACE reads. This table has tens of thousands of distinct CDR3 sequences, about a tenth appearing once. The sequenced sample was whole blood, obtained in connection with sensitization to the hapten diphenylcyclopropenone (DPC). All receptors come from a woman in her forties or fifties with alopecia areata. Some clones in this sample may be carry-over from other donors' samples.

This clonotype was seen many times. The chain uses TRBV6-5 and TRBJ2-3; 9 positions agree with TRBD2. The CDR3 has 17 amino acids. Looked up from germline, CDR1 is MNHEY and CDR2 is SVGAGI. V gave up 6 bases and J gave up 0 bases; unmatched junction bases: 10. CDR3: CASSRPGLAGSTDTQYF. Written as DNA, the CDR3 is TGTGCCAGCAGCCGTCCGGGACTAGCTGGGAGCACAGATACGCAGTATTTT.

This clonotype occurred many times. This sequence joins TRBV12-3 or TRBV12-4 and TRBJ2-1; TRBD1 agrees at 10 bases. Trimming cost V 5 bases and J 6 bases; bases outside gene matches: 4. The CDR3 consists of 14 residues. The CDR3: CASSPGTGVNEQFF. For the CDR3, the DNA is TGTGCCAGCAGTCCCGGGACAGGGGTCAATGAGCAGTTCTTC.

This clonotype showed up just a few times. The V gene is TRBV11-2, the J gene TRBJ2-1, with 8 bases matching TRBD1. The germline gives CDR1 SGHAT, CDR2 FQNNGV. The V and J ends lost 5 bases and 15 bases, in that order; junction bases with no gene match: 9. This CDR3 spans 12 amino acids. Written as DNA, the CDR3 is TGTGCCAGCAGCCAAGGAGACAGGGGATGGTTCTTC. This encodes CASSQGDRGWFF.

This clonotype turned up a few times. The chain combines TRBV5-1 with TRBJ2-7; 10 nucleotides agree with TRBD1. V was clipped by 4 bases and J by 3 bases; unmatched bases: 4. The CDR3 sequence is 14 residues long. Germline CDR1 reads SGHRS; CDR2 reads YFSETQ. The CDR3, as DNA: TGCGCCAGCAGCACGGGACAGGGGTTCTACGAGCAGTACTTC. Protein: CASSTGQGFYEQYF.

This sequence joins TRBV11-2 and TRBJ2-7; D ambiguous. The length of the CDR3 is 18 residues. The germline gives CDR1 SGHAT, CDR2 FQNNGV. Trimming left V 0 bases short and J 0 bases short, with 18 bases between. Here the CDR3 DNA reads TGTGCCAGCAGCTTAGAAGTAGTTAGGACGAAAAGCTCCTACGAGCAGTACTTC. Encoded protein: CASSLEVVRTKSSYEQYF. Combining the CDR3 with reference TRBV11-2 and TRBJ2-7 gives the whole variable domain EAGVAQSPRYKIIEKRQSVAFWCNPISGHATLYWYQQILGQGPKLLIQFQNNGVVDDSQLPKDRFSAERLKGVDSTLKIQPAKLEDSAVYLCASSLEVVRTKSSYEQYFGPGTRLTVT.

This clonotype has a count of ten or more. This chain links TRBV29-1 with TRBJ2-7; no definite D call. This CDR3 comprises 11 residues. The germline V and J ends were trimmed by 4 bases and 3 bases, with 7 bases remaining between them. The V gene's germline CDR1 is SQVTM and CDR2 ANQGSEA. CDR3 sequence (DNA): TGCAGCGTTGGTGCCGGCTACGAGCAGTACTTC. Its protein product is CSVGAGYEQYF.

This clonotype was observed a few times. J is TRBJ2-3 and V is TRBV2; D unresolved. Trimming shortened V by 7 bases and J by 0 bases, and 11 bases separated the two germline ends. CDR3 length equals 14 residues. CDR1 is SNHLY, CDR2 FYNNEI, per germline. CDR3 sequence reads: CASKGRTSTDTQYF. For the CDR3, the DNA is TGTGCCAGCAAAGGTCGAACTAGCACAGATACGCAGTATTTT.

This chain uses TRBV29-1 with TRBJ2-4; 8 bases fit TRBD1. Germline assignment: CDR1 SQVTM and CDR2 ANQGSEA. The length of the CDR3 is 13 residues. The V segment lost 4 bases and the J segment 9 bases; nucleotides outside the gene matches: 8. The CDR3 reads CSVVIGQGGIQYF. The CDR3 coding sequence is TGCAGCGTTGTTATAGGACAGGGAGGCATTCAGTACTTC.

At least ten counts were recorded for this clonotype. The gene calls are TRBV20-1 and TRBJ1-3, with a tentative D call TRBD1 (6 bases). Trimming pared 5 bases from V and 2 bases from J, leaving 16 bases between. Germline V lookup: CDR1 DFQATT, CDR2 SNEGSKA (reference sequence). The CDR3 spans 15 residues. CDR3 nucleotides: TGCAGTGCTCATCAAAGGGGGGGACCTGGAAACACCATATATTTT. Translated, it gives CSAHQRGGPGNTIYF.

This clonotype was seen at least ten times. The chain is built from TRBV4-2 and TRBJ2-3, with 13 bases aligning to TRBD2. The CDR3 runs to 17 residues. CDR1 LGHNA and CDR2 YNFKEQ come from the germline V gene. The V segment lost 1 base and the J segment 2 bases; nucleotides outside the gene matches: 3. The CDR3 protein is CASSQGGLAGNTDTQYF. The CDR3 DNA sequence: TGTGCCAGCAGCCAAGGGGGACTAGCGGGGAACACAGATACGCAGTATTTT.